These 2 T cell receptor beta chains share one sample of origin, sequenced in a study of OX40 agonist ivuxolimab in advanced cancers. The table came from immunoSEQ multiplex PCR; TCRdb's copy has only in-frame clones and leaves some out. The data show some 100,000 clones, with 85% to 95% seen just once and approximately 0.54% held by the top ten. The specimen was CD4+ or CD8+ T cells sorted from blood, collected in a trial of the OX40 agonist ivuxolimab. All receptors derive from an adult with an advanced solid tumor such as melanoma, head and neck, liver or kidney cancer.

This clone was seen only once. The rearrangement links TRBV4-3 to TRBJ2-1; no firm D call. The germline V and J ends were trimmed by 4 bases and 1 base, with 17 bases remaining between them. The CDR3 runs to 17 residues. In germline, CDR1 is LGHNA, CDR2 YSLEER. The CDR3 loop is CASSRLPQAQSYNEQFF. The DNA for the CDR3 is TGCGCCAGCAGCCGCCTCCCCCAGGCTCAATCCTACAATGAGCAGTTCTTC.

This chain joins TRBV9 and TRBJ2-1; TRBD2 matches at 11 bases. From germline, CDR1 is SGDLS and CDR2 YYNGEE. The CDR3 sequence is 18 residues long. V was clipped by 0 bases and J by 3 bases; unmatched bases: 8. The CDR3: CASSVELAGVGDYNEQFF. In DNA, the CDR3 is TGTGCCAGCAGCGTAGAACTAGCGGGAGTGGGGGACTACAATGAGCAGTTCTTC.